Described below is a single TCR beta chain sequence and its context. What the recovered Cohort 3 donors had was two negative PCRs, clearance, or symptom resolution. These data are taken from a study of blood T cell repertoires in COVID-19. The wider study: The samples span acute and convalescent COVID-19 from the United States, Italy and Spain. Sources were T cells, B-cell-depleted T cells, or PBMCs; the material itself was cDNA or gDNA.

Original analysis: Reference gene primer amplification yielded estimated nucleated cell counts. The assay was immunoSEQ multiplex PCR, and TCRdb's table has in-frame clones only and misses some. V, J and clone size are those of that table, while D and trimming were read from the DNA. Of about 180,000 clones detected, about 88% appear once; the ten largest clones hold roughly 10%. V was cut by 6 bases and J by 1 base, with 9 bases left in between. Germline lookup yields CDR1 SNHLY and CDR2 FYNNEI. The CDR3 runs 13 residues. Sequencing input: PBMCs or T cells enriched from blood (not recorded which). The source is a woman under 30 who had recovered from COVID-19. The chain joins TRBV2 to TRBJ2-5; D is unclear. The CDR3 DNA reads TGTGCCAGCAGCAGAAACCTCCAAGAGACCCAGTACTTC. As protein: CASSRNLQETQYF.